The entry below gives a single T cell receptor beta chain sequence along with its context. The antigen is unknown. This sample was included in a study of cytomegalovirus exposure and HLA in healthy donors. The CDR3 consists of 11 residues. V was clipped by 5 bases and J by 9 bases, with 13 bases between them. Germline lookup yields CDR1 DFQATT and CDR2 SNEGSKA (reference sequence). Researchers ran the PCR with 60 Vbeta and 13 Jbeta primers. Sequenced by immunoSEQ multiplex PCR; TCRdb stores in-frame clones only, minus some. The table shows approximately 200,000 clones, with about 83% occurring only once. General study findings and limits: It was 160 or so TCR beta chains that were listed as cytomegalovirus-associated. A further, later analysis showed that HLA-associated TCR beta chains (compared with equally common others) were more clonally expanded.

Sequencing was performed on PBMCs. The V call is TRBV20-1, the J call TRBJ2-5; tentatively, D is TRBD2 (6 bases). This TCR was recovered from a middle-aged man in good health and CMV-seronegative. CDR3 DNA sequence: TGCAGTGCTTGGAGGGGAAATGCCCAGTACTTC. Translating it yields CSAWRGNAQYF.